This note documents a single T cell receptor beta chain sequence. Its target is not known. This specimen belongs to a study of T cell repertoires in cytomegalovirus infection. About the study: CMV epitopes, recently identified HLA-C-restricted and well-studied HLA-B-restricted, were used. Findings and caveats of the study: Predominance within the ex vivo response was attributable to HLA-C-restricted CMV-specific TCR beta clonotypes.

MiXCR, applied by TCRdb to the reads, yields one record per CDR3 protein. The sample holds approximately 730,000 distinct CDR3 sequences; roughly 36% are singletons and the top ten take approximately 18%. This CDR3 contains 16 residues. Per germline, CDR1 MNHEY and CDR2 SVGAGI. J gave up 4 bases and V 7 bases, and 15 bases lay outside the gene matches. The gene calls are TRBV6-5 and TRBJ1-1, with 7 bases matching TRBD1. The source of this sequence is a human donor in good health (CMV status not recorded). Some clones in this sample may be carry-over from other donors' samples. Sequencing was performed on cultured PBMCs, taken from culture after CMV antigen stimulation. This chain's CDR3 is CASKQRQGAGGTEAFF. The CDR3 DNA reads as TGTGCCAGCAAACAACGACAGGGCGCAGGAGGCACTGAAGCTTTCTTT.